A single sample gave rise to the 5 T cell receptor beta chains below, sequenced in a study of T cells in Graves' hyperthyroidism and ophthalmopathy. Amplification of TCR beta CDR3 regions used RNA as the template. A first-round RT-PCR of the TCR CDR3 used the HTBI primer set. In TCRdb, the multiplex PCR reads were re-called with MiXCR into one record per CDR3 protein. The sample shows 600,000 or so distinct CDR3 sequences, approximately 15% of them seen only once. Sequenced sample: blood. These receptors all come from a woman aged 18-29 years with Graves' ophthalmopathy.

The sample holds many counts of this clonotype. The rearrangement links TRBV20-1 to TRBJ2-7, with 9 bases matching TRBD1. The CDR3 totals 16 residues. J lost 3 bases, V lost 0 bases, and 9 bases had no gene match. Germline-derived CDR1 and CDR2 are DFQATT and SNEGSKA (reference sequence). The CDR3 reads CSARDGMGTGIYEQYF. CDR3 nucleotide sequence: TGCAGTGCTAGAGATGGGATGGGGACAGGGATCTACGAGCAGTACTTC.

This clonotype has a count of ten or more. This chain links TRBV7-9 with TRBJ2-2; D possibly corresponds to TRBD2 (6 bases). Trimming left V 4 bases short and J 2 bases short, with 11 bases between. This CDR3 comprises 15 residues. Germline assignment: CDR1 SEHNR and CDR2 FQNEAQ (reference sequence). CDR3 in amino acids: CASSWGDGNTGELFF. DNA of the CDR3: TGTGCCAGCAGCTGGGGGGACGGTAACACCGGGGAGCTGTTTTTT.

This clonotype has ten or more counts. This sequence joins TRBV28 and TRBJ1-2; D might be TRBD1 (5 bases). The V gene's germline CDR1 is MDHEN and CDR2 SYDVKM. CDR3 size: 16 residues. The germline V and J ends were trimmed by 4 bases and 5 bases, with 20 bases remaining between them. The CDR3 is CASSSAAGGGGYGYTF. In DNA form, the CDR3 reads TGTGCCAGCAGTTCTGCGGCTGGGGGGGGGGGGTATGGCTACACCTTC.

The chain recombines TRBV19 with TRBJ2-5; the match to TRBD2 covers 12 bases. Germline trimming cut 4 bases from V and 7 bases from J; bases unmatched to any gene: 7. Germline CDR1 reads LNHDA; CDR2 reads SQIVND (reference sequence). The CDR3 sequence is 15 residues long. The CDR3 nucleotides read TGTGCCAGTAGTAACCTAGCGGGAGGGCCAGGGACCCAGTACTTC. Its translation: CASSNLAGGPGTQYF.

This clonotype has a count of ten or more. The rearrangement joins TRBV11-3 to TRBJ2-1; either TRBD1 or TRBD2 may fit D (6 bases each). Between the trimmed V and J ends, which lost 5 bases and 8 bases, there was a span of 19 bases. Germline V gene data show CDR1 as SGHNT and CDR2 as YENEEA. The CDR3 sequence is 15 residues long. The CDR3 coding sequence is TGTGCCAGCAGCCCCGAGGGGGGAGTAGCTGATGAGCAGTTCTTC. Amino acids: CASSPEGGVADEQFF.